This T cell receptor beta chain was found in a study of cytomegalovirus exposure and HLA in healthy donors (TCRdb year 2017). Broadly, across the study: An earlier analysis of roughly 610 of the donors reported about 300 Gb of sequence data and 95 million to 120 million unique TCR beta sequences obtained from 180 million or so T cells. An early release that covered around 590 HLA-typed donors contained approximately 300 gigabases of sequencing data and 75 million to 100 million unique TCR sequences. The genetic ancestry cluster associated with self-reported Caucasian donors included approximately 85% of the 300 to 450 genotyped donors. The aim of the study was to test whether cataloging public T cell receptors could identify signatures of past pathogen exposure. The T cell repertoires of 666 subjects were profiled by immunosequencing and related to cytomegalovirus serostatus. Along with the approximately 620-subject first cohort, a separate validation cohort of over a hundred different subjects was used. High-throughput TCR immunosequencing, statistical association of individual TCRs with disease status, and machine learning were combined to predict cytomegalovirus infection status. A later analysis re-analyzed previously published TCR beta repertoires from approximately 670 donors and added high-resolution HLA genotyping to study TCR occurrence patterns. The later analysis used no new phenotypic data to find candidate immune exposures, relying instead on TCR beta sequences and their occurrence across donors. In an earlier analysis of several hundred of the donors, high-throughput TCR beta sequencing was used to judge whether each TCR beta V gene segment behaved as functional or pseudogenic. Donor age, sex, ethnicity and CMV serostatus were compiled together with the repertoire data. A later genetic analysis took genome-wide SNP genotypes for about 65% of the 666 donors and used that subset as a discovery cohort. Every repertoire in the discovery cohort had been generated on one and the same sequencing platform. Both class I and class II loci were covered by HLA typing, at four-digit resolution. The number of typed donors differed by locus: about 629-630 for A, B, C, DRB1 and DQB1; approximately 530 for DQA1; some 590 for DPA1; and about 450 for DPB1. Because of strong linkage in the cohort, roughly 5 DR-DQ haplotypes were treated as single units for association and clustering. Among 398 genotyped donors of the cohort, an average of approximately 240,000 unique TCR beta nucleotide sequences was sequenced per donor, of which approximately 19% were non-productive.

The germline V gene (reference sequence) yields LNHNV for CDR1 and YYDKDF for CDR2. The V end gives up 2 bases and the J end 7 bases, leaving 10 bases in the junction not matched to a gene. The CDR3 numbers 15 residues from cysteine through phenylalanine. The only DNA kept is the CDR3, 45 bases in frame from the first base. The cohort consisted of approximately 690 healthy bone marrow donors. Cohort members were all nominally healthy when sampled, although unrecorded immune exposures were likely present. The donor was CMV seronegative and was included in the group of 352 seronegative cohort members. Each donor provided a peripheral blood sample, and peripheral blood mononuclear cells were used for TCR beta sequencing. The Qiagen DNeasy Blood Extraction Kit was used to extract genomic DNA from the blood cell samples. Beyond this particular receptor, the publication reports: Some IMGT-functional V segments, including TRBV6-2 and TRBV6-3, could not be distinguished by the 87-base-pair reads and were therefore excluded. Several of the top co-occurrence clusters appeared to be linked to parvovirus B19, influenza, CMV and Epstein-Barr virus, according to a later analysis. Because HLA typing was unavailable for some donors at each locus, only the typed subset was used in association tests. Correlated functional status among segregating V segments might reflect linkage disequilibrium, but an unknown experimental factor could not be ruled out. Presence/absence analyses assumed roughly uniform sequencing depth across donors, an assumption that may not hold. A later analysis associated 15,000 or so TCR beta sequences with specific HLA alleles at a false discovery rate of 0.05. The sequencing pipeline was judged likely to have produced a cluster of highly shared sequence variants as a technical artifact. Most TCR sequences were observed very rarely across donors, whereas some public TCRs were present in many individuals. In a later analysis, TCR association rates were found to vary across HLA loci, with the most associated TCRs seen for DRB1 alleles and the fewest for HLA-C alleles. Strong co-occurrence of HLA alleles, especially DR and DQ, made assigning TCR associations to individual alleles difficult. Compared with the approximately 600-donor mean, donors in an Asian-associated ancestry cluster had fewer N-insertions in productive TCRs, according to a later genetic analysis. The classifier was reported to diagnose cytomegalovirus status with high specificity and sensitivity in both the original and validation cohorts. Roughly 15 rarely observed V segments, including chromosome 9 orphons, were excluded from the earlier analysis of almost 600 of the donors because counts were too low. In an earlier analysis of more than 450 of the donors, most TCR beta V segments were observed in productive rearrangements about 87% or about 30% of the time, broadly matching IMGT annotations. A further reported finding was that TCR beta sequences accurately predicted the HLA-A and HLA-B alleles for most subjects in the first cohort. In a later analysis, HLA-associated TCR beta chains were found to be more clonally expanded and to have lower generation probabilities than equally common non-associated chains. According to a later analysis, most CMV-associated TCR beta chains appeared to be HLA-restricted, and the HLA associations seemed to be driven largely by CMV exposure. For the cohort, immune exposure information was limited to CMV serostatus. In this cohort, only TCR beta chains were sequenced, and detectable features were limited by the absence of alpha or paired-chain data. A later genetic analysis associated a missense DCLRE1C variant with V-gene and J-gene trimming of TCR beta chains, and an independent cohort replicated the association. The study gave a list of under 200 TCR beta chains associated with cytomegalovirus. The authors suggested that the approach could potentially be extended to other disease states and immunological phenotypes. In vitro tests confirmed that a few of the cytomegalovirus-associated TCR beta chains recognize cytomegalovirus antigens.

In regard to this clone: Its recognized antigen is unknown. No base qualities exist here, and no much larger clone lies one base off it.

Library preparation used the immunoSEQ multiplex PCR assay. For the multiplex PCR, a mixture combining 60 forward primers for TCR Vbeta segments and 13 reverse primers for TCR Jbeta segments was used. A multiplex PCR assay on genomic DNA amplified the CDR3 region of rearranged TCR beta genes. Amplified TCR beta libraries were sequenced as 87-base-pair reads on the Illumina HiSeq System. Turning to the authors' computational methods: Across the roughly 600 repertoires, a later analysis counted some 80 million unique TCR beta chains, roughly 11 million of which were shared by at least two donors. Raw reads were error-corrected and collapsed into unique sequences with a nearest-neighbor algorithm that merged closely related sequences to remove PCR and sequencing errors. CDR3 sequences were aligned to IMGT reference sequences to assign V, D and J gene segments. Each retained sequence needed at least a six-nucleotide match to both a V gene segment and a J gene segment. Rearrangements were called productive when the CDR3 lacked stop codons and stayed in frame with V and J; all others were non-productive. CDR3 was defined by IMGT convention, running from the second conserved V-encoded cysteine to the conserved J-encoded phenylalanine. The earlier analysis of 587 of the donors excluded sequences that lacked an unambiguous match to a single V gene segment. An earlier analysis of some 610 of the donors called V segments functional above 56.7% productive rearrangements and segregating when the between-donor standard deviation exceeded 5%. To diagnose cytomegalovirus status from the catalog of TCR beta chain sequences, a statistical classification framework was built. In a later analysis, V and J genes were assigned by comparing TCR nucleotide sequences against IMGT/GENE-DB human TR gene sequences. In a later analysis, CDR3 sequences and most-parsimonious VDJ recombination scenarios were assigned using the TCRdist pipeline. In a later analysis, every TCR beta chain was defined by the combination of its CDR3 amino acid sequence and its V-gene family, and reads without a unique V-gene family were dropped. A later analysis removed 550 to 700 highly shared, low-generation-probability nucleotide sequences to deal with suspected cross-contamination and a sequencing artifact. In a later analysis, a clonal expansion index for each public chain was calculated from normalized within-repertoire ranks of inferred template counts. In a later analysis, generation probabilities were computed with a VDJ recombination model fitted to out-of-frame rearrangements, and the resulting probabilities were checked against IGoR. Hypergeometric tests were used in a later analysis to score TCR-TCR, TCR-HLA and TCR-CMV co-occurrence, with a repertoire-size bias correction applied to the TCR pairs. To estimate false discovery rates, a later analysis permuted the HLA or CMV assignments 20 times. In a later analysis, co-occurring TCRs were grouped using DBSCAN, with TCRdist sequence similarity added in when clustering inside HLA-allele-positive subsets. Co-occurrence clustering excluded repertoires with fewer than 30,000 or more than 120,000 public chains, plus five with anomalous nucleotide sharing. TCRdb re-hosts the immuneACCESS table, in-frame sequences only. Its copies lack some clones; in the studies checked, an unresolved V gene accounts for under half of them, and the cause for the rest is not known. V and J calls and clone size come straight from that table; D and trimming were deduced from the DNA. Across this sample there are 160,000 or so clones, with about two thirds seen only once. Clones ranked in the top ten supply approximately 3% of the sample.

The source is a woman aged 30 to 39 in good health and CMV-seronegative. The sequence links TRBV15 to TRBJ1-2; a stretch of 7 junction bases matches TRBD1. The material sequenced was PBMCs. For the CDR3, the sequence is CATSRSDRDDGGYTF. The nucleotide sequence reads as follows: TGTGCCACCAGCAGATCAGACAGGGATGATGGTGGCTACACCTTC.